The text below deals with one T cell receptor (beta chain). Its specificity is unknown. Trimming at V came to 0 bases and at J to 2 bases, leaving 2 bases not matched to a gene. The CDR3 extends over 16 amino acids. Germline CDR1 is MGHRA and CDR2 is YSYEKL. The method was immunoSEQ multiplex PCR; TCRdb's version includes in-frame clones alone and lacks a portion of them. The data hold 100,000 to 130,000 clones, with around 93% observed a single time. The sample originates from a study of T cell responses to AZD1222 COVID-19 vaccine. General study results and limits: It was only after the peak T cell response that any repertoires were sampled. Only a handful of individuals given AZD1222 were seropositive at baseline. Spike-specific TCR breadth and depth went up after people got two AZD1222 doses.

Samples with a second dose at about 4 or about 12 weeks were pooled together. Sample: peripheral blood, taken 28 days after the second AZD1222 dose. V and J are TRBV4-1 and TRBJ1-5; 9 bases fit TRBD1. The sequence derives from an adult who received the AZD1222 COVID-19 vaccine. CDR3 nucleotides: TGCGCCAGCAGCCAAGAGAGGACAGGGGGCAATCAGCCCCAGCATTTT. Protein product: CASSQERTGGNQPQHF.